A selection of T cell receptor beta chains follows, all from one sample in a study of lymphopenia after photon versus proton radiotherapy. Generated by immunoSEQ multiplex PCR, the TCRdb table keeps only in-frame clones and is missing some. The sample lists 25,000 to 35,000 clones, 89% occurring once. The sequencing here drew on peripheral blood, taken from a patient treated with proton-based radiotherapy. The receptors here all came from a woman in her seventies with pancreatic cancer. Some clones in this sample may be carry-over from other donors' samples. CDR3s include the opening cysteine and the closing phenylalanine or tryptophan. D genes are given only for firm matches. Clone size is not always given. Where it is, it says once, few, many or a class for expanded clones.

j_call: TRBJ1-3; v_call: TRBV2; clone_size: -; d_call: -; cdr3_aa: CASNQGHYSGNTIYF; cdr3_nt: TGTGCCAGCAATCAGGGACATTACTCTGGAAACACCATATATTTT
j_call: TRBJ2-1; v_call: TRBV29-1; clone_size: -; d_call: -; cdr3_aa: CSAARAPSRFSSYNEQFF; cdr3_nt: TGCAGCGCTGCCCGGGCCCCAAGCAGGTTTAGCTCCTACAATGAGCAGTTCTTC
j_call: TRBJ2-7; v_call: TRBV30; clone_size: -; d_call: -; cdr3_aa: CAWSSPGLSYEQYF; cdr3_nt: TGTGCCTGGAGTTCCCCAGGCCTCTCCTACGAGCAGTACTTC
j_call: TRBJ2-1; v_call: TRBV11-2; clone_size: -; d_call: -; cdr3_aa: CASSLAGIWDEQFF; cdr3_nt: TGTGCCAGCAGCTTAGCGGGAATCTGGGATGAGCAGTTCTTC
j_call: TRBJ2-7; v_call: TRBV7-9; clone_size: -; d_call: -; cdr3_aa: CASSLDSSGPFEQYF; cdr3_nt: TGTGCCAGCAGCTTAGATTCGTCAGGGCCCTTCGAGCAGTACTTC
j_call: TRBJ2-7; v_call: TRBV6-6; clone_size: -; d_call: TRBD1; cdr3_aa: CASSYVGQGRHEQYF; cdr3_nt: TGTGCCAGCAGTTACGTCGGACAGGGTCGCCACGAGCAGTACTTC
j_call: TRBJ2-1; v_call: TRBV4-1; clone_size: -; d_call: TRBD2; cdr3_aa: CASSSPGLAGGPRNNEQFF; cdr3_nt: TGCGCCAGCAGCTCACCGGGACTAGCGGGAGGGCCTAGGAACAATGAGCAGTTCTTC
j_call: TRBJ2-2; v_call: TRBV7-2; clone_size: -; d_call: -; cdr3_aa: CASSLEKNTGELFF; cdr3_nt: TGTGCCAGCAGCTTAGAGAAGAACACCGGGGAGCTGTTTTTT
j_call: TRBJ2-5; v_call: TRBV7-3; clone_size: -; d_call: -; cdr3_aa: CASSLTSFETQYF; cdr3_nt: TGTGCCAGCAGCTTAACCAGCTTTGAGACCCAGTACTTC
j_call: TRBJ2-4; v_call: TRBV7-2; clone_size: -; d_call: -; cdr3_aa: CASSQEGASKNIQYF; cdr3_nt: TGTGCCAGCAGCCAGGAGGGTGCGTCCAAAAACATTCAGTACTTC
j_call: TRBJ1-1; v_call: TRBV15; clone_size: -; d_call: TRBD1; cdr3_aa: CATSRGGGAATEAFF; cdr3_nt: TGTGCCACCAGCAGAGGAGGGGGCGCGGCCACTGAAGCTTTCTTT
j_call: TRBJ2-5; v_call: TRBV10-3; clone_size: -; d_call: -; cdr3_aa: CAIKGEETQYF; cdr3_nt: TGTGCCATCAAAGGGGAAGAGACCCAGTACTTC
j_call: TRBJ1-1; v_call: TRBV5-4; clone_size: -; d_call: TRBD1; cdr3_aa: CASSLGGTVNTEAFF; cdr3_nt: TGTGCCAGCAGCTTGGGAGGGACAGTGAACACTGAAGCTTTCTTT
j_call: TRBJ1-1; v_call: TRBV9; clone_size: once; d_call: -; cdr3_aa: CASSVEGTGNTEAFF; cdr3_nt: TGTGCCAGCAGCGTAGAGGGGACGGGGAACACTGAAGCTTTCTTT
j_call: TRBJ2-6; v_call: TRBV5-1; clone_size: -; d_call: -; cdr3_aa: CASSLGRSHSGANVLTF; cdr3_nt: TGCGCCAGCAGCTTGGGCAGGTCCCACTCTGGGGCCAACGTCCTGACTTTC
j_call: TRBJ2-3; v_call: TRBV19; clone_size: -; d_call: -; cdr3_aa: CASSFAGTWGTDTQYF; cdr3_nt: TGTGCCAGTAGCTTTGCCGGGACTTGGGGCACAGATACGCAGTATTTT
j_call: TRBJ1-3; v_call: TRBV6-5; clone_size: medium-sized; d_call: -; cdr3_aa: CASRDRGSGNTIYF; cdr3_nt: TGTGCCAGCAGGGACAGAGGCTCTGGAAACACCATATATTTT
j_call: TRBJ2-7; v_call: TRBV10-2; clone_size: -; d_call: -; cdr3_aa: CASSGVGSYEQYF; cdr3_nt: TGCGCCAGCAGTGGAGTCGGCTCCTACGAGCAGTACTTC
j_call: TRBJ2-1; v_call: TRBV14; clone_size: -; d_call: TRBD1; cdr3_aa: CASSEELTGGYEQFF; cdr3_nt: TGTGCCAGCAGCGAAGAATTGACAGGGGGTTATGAGCAGTTCTTC
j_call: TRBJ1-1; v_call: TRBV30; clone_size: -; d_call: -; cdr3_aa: CAWSLDNMNTEAFF; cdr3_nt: TGTGCCTGGAGCTTGGACAACATGAACACTGAAGCTTTCTTT
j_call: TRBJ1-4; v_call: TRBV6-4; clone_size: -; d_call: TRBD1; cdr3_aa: CASSAGQGAQLFF; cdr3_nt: TGTGCCAGCAGTGCCGGACAGGGGGCACAACTGTTTTTT
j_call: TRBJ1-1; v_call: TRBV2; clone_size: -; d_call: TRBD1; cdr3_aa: CASTENRQGTTEAFF; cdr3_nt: TGTGCCAGCACCGAAAACCGACAGGGCACCACTGAAGCTTTCTTT
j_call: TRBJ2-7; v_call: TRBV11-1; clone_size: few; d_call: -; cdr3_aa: CASSLEYYEQYF; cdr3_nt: TGTGCCAGCAGCTTAGAGTATTACGAGCAGTACTTC
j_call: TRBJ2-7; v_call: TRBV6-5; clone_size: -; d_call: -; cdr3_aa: CASSYGRDSSYEQYF; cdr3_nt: TGTGCCAGCAGTTATGGCCGGGATTCGTCCTACGAGCAGTACTTC
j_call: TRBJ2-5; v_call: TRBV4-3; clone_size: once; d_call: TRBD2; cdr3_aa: CASSPTSGRETQYF; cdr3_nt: TGCGCCAGCAGCCCTACTAGCGGGAGAGAGACCCAGTACTTC
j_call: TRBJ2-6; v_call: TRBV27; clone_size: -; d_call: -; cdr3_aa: CATKQVSGANVLTF; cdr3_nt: TGTGCCACAAAACAGGTCTCTGGGGCCAACGTCCTGACTTTC
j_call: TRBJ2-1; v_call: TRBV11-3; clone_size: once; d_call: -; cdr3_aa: CASSLAGLNNEQFF; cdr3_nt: TGTGCCAGCAGCCTTGCGGGGCTGAACAATGAGCAGTTCTTC
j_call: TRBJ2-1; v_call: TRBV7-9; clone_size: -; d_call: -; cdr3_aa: CASSLGGFSYNEQFF; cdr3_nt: TGTGCCAGCAGCTTAGGGGGTTTTTCCTACAATGAGCAGTTCTTC
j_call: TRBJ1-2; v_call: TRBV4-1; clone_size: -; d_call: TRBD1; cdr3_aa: CASSQPGQGNYGYTF; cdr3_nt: TGCGCTAGCAGCCAGCCCGGACAGGGCAACTATGGCTACACCTTC
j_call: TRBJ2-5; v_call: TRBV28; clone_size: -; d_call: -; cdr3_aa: CASSLYRGQETQYF; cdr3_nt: TGTGCCAGTAGTTTATATAGGGGCCAAGAGACCCAGTACTTC
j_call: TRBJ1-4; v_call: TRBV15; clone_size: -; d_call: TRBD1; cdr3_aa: CATSPRTGENEKLFF; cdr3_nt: TGTGCCACCAGCCCCCGGACAGGAGAAAATGAAAAACTGTTTTTT
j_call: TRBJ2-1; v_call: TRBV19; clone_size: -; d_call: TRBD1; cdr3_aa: CASSMGQGTYNEQFF; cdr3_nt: TGTGCCAGTAGTATGGGACAGGGAACCTACAATGAGCAGTTCTTC
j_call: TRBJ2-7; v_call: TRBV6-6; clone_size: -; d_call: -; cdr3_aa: CASSYTYEQYF; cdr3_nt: TGTGCCAGCAGTTACACCTACGAGCAGTACTTC
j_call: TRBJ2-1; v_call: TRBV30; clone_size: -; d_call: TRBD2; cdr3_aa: CAWSTRLGLAGDNEQFF; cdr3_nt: TGTGCCTGGAGCACGCGATTGGGACTAGCGGGAGATAATGAGCAGTTCTTC
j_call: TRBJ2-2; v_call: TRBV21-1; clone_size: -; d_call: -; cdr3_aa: CASSPRPRGTGELFF; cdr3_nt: TGTGCCAGCAGCCCCAGACCCCGGGGCACCGGGGAGCTGTTTTTT
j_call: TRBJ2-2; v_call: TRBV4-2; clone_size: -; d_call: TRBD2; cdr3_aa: CASSQDPIAGGATDAGELFF; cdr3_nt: TGTGCCAGCAGCCAAGATCCAATAGCGGGAGGAGCTACCGACGCCGGGGAGCTGTTTTTT
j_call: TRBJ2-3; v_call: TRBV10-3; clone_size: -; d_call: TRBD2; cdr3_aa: CATRTSGADTQYF; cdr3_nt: TGTGCCACCCGGACTAGTGGCGCGGATACGCAGTATTTT
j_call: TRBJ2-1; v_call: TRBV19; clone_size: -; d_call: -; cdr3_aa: CASSLGTLYNEQFF; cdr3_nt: TGTGCCAGCTCTCTGGGGACCCTCTACAATGAGCAGTTCTTC
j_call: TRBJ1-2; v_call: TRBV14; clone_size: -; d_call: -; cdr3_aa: CASSQDRDYGYTF; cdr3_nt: TGTGCCAGCAGCCAAGACCGCGACTATGGCTACACCTTC
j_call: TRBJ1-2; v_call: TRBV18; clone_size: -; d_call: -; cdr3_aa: CASSPNAGYTF; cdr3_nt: TGTGCCAGCTCACCAAATGCGGGCTACACCTTC
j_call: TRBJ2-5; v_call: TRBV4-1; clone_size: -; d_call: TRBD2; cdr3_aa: CASSQIAGTYQETQYF; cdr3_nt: TGCGCCAGCAGCCAAATAGCGGGTACTTACCAAGAGACCCAGTACTTC
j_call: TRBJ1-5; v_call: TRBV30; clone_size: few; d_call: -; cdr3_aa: CAWAPDSGLTQHF; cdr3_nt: TGTGCCTGGGCCCCAGATTCAGGTCTAACCCAGCATTTT